One T cell receptor (beta chain) is described in this entry. The antigen remains undetermined. This table comes from immunoSEQ multiplex PCR, and its TCRdb copy is limited to in-frame clones, with some not included. The repertoire holds about 120,000 clones, with 87% as singletons. The data are from a study of T cell responses to AZD1222 COVID-19 vaccine. Study-level points and caveats: There were vaccine-associated CD4 TCRs across spike, dominant at 160-218 and 743-854. Every sample of the repertoires postdated the peak T cell response. Two AZD1222 doses significantly raised spike-specific TCR breadth and depth over controls. Among the donors, most were white British and more were female, and clonal diversity was possibly underestimated.

Trimming removed 1 base from V and 6 bases from J, with 10 bases in between. In germline, CDR1 is SGHNT, CDR2 YYREEE (reference sequence). The CDR3 loop spans 14 amino acids. This material consisted of peripheral blood, taken 28 days after the second AZD1222 dose. The chain recombines TRBV5-4 with TRBJ1-4; TRBD1 is a possible D gene (5 bases). This TCR came from an adult who received the AZD1222 COVID-19 vaccine. CDR3 sequence reads: CASSLPGPDEKLFF. CDR3 DNA: TGTGCCAGCAGCTTGCCGGGACCGGATGAAAAACTGTTTTTT.